The 8 T cell receptor beta chains reported below all come from one sample, sequenced in a study of beta chain features in type 1 diabetes. Since all of the isolated RNA was reverse transcribed, expressed TCRB transcripts were what got sequenced. Here immunoSEQ multiplex PCR was the method, and the copy in TCRdb shows in-frame clones only, minus some. The sample has under 900,000 clones, around a sixth seen once. Sequenced: naive CD4+ T cells from blood. The receptors come from a woman aged 18 to 35 in good health.

The chain uses TRBV7-2 and TRBJ2-7; no reliable D call. The germline V and J ends were trimmed by 1 base and 3 bases, with 10 bases remaining between them. In germline, CDR1 is SGHTA, CDR2 FQGNSA. The CDR3 consists of 14 residues. CDR3 coding DNA: TGTGCCAGCAGCTTAGGTCCGGAGAGCTACGAGCAGTACTTC. It is translated as CASSLGPESYEQYF.

A few counts support this clone. The chain is built from TRBV7-6 and TRBJ2-3; 10 bases agree with TRBD2. CDR1 is SGHVS and CDR2 is FNYEAQ in the germline V gene. V trimming: 4 bases; J trimming: 4 bases; junction bases outside the gene matches: 5. This CDR3 region has 15 residues. The CDR3 coding sequence is TGTGCCAGCAGCTCCACTAGCGGGAAGGCAGATACGCAGTATTTT. Translation: CASSSTSGKADTQYF.

The rearrangement joins TRBV14 to TRBJ2-7, with D tentatively TRBD2 (5 bases). V gave up 6 bases and J gave up 2 bases, with 23 bases separating them. The CDR3 contains 17 residues. CDR1 is SGHDN, CDR2 FVKESK, per germline. In DNA form, the CDR3 reads TGTGCCAGCAGTCAGTGGGTTAGCAGCTTCGGGACCTACGAGCAGTACTTC. It codes for CASSQWVSSFGTYEQYF.

In its sample, this clone was seen a few times. The chain uses TRBV6-6 and TRBJ2-3; D gene uncertain. Deletions cut 6 bases from V and 0 bases from J, with 4 bases between. CDR1 is MNHNY, CDR2 SVGAGI, per germline (reference sequence). The CDR3 is 12 amino acids. The CDR3 here is CASSGSTDTQYF. CDR3 coding DNA: TGTGCCAGCAGCGGTAGCACAGATACGCAGTATTTT.

The J gene is TRBJ2-7, the V gene TRBV10-3; D remains unclear. Germline CDR1 is ENHRY and CDR2 is SYGVKD. V lost 3 bases and J 0 bases, leaving 6 bases between the germline ends. The CDR3 runs to 13 residues. The DNA of the CDR3 is TGTGCCATCAGTGAACAGTCCTCCTACGAGCAGTACTTC. Translating gives CAISEQSSYEQYF.

The V and J genes are TRBV13 and TRBJ2-1; D is unclear. Germline V gene data show CDR1 as PRHDT and CDR2 as FYEKMQ (reference sequence). Trimming cost V 2 bases and J 9 bases, with 14 bases left between them. The CDR3 extends over 14 amino acids. The chain's CDR3 is CASSLFPQEFEQFF. In DNA, the CDR3 is TGTGCCAGCAGCTTATTTCCCCAGGAGTTTGAGCAGTTCTTC. The entire variable domain, with the rest obtained from reference TRBV13 and TRBJ2-1, is as follows: AAGVIQSPRHLIKEKRETATLKCYPIPRHDTVYWYQQGPGQDPQFLISFYEKMQSDKGSIPDRFSAQQFSDYHSELNMSSLELGDSALYFCASSLFPQEFEQFFGPGTRLTVL.

The rearrangement links TRBV7-8 to TRBJ1-1; D is unresolved. Germline V gene sequence: CDR1 SGHVS, CDR2 FQNEAQ. With 3 bases removed from V and 4 bases from J, the gap between germline ends came to 12 bases. The CDR3 is 14 amino acids. CDR3 protein: CASSFGGRATEAFF. CDR3 nucleotide sequence: TGTGCCAGCAGCTTTGGAGGGCGGGCCACTGAAGCTTTCTTT.

V usage is TRBV5-6 and J usage is TRBJ1-1; 7 nucleotides match TRBD1. The germline V gene has CDR1 SGHDT and CDR2 YYEEEE. V lost 0 bases to trimming and J lost 0 bases; unmatched junction nucleotides: 5. The CDR3 sequence is 16 residues long. The CDR3 protein is CASSLGGTALNTEAFF. CDR3 sequence (DNA): TGTGCCAGCAGCTTGGGAGGGACAGCCTTGAACACTGAAGCTTTCTTT.